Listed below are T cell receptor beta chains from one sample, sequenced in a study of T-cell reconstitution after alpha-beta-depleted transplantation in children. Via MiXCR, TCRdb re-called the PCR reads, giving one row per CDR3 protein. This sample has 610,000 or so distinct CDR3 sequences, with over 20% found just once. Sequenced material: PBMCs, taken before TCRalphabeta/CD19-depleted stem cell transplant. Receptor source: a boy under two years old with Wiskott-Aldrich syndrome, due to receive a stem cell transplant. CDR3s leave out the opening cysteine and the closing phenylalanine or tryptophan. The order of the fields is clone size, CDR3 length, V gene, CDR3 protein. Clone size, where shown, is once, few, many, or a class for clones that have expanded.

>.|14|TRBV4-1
ASSQDKTNSGNTIY
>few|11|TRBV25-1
ASSELVGNEQF
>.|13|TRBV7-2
ASSLALGRKNIQY
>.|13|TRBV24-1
ATSDSGTVRETQY
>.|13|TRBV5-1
ASSLTETYTYEQY
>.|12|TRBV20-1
SAYLALGAGELF
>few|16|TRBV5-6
ASSLGLSGSIGANVLT
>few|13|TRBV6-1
ASSARQATNEKLF
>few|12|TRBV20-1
SARVLQREQKLF
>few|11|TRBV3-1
ASSQGAGGEQF
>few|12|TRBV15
ATSRDRTNTEAF
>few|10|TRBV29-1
SAPDLTDTQY
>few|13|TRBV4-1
ASSQAGTYGNTIY
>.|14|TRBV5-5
ASSPIPVAGGNEQF
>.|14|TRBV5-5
ASRHGTSGGPYEQY
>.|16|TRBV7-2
ASSLARSTSERHNEQF
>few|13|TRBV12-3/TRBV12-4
ASSFDRGSSTEAF
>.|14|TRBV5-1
ASSLDSGSSYNEQF
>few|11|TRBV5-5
ASSVQVSAEQF
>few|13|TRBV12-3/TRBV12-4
ASSLRRTPNYGYT
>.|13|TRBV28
ASGVLIGTLYEQY
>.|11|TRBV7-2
ASSLDGHSPLH
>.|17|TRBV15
ATSRDSPGTGLSGNTIY
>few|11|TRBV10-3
AISEALDSPLH
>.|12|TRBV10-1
ASTDRDGQETQY
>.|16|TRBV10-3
AISESTSGRVGYNEQF